This entry lists 18 T cell receptor beta chains sequenced from one sample in a study of blood T cell repertoires in COVID-19. Sequenced by immunoSEQ multiplex PCR; TCRdb stores in-frame clones only, minus some. The table records over 450,000 clones, 85% to 90% of them present only once. Sequenced: peripheral blood. Source of these receptors: a woman aged 45-60 years with COVID-19, enrolled during active disease.

This clone was seen a handful of times. The V call is TRBV28, the J call TRBJ1-3; 8 nucleotides align to TRBD1. The V gene end was trimmed by 3 bases and the J gene end by 0 bases; junction bases not matched to a gene: 4. The CDR3 sequence is 16 residues long. Germline CDR1 and CDR2: MDHEN and SYDVKM. The CDR3 nucleotides are TGTGCCAGCAGTTTCTCGGGACAGGACTCTGGAAACACCATATATTTT. Protein sequence: CASSFSGQDSGNTIYF.

The chain employs TRBV5-6 and TRBJ1-5; TRBD1 aligns across 12 bases. CDR1 is SGHDT, CDR2 YYEEEE, per germline. J lost 6 bases, V lost 3 bases, and 7 bases had no gene match. The CDR3 sequence is 16 residues long. Here the CDR3 reads CASSSKGQGARQPQHF. The DNA for the CDR3 is TGTGCCAGCAGCTCGAAGGGACAGGGGGCACGTCAGCCCCAGCATTTT.

The chain couples TRBV12-3 or TRBV12-4 to TRBJ2-7; TRBD1 aligns across 8 bases. The CDR3 extends over 13 amino acids. V shed 7 bases and J 8 bases; nucleotides not matched to a gene: 10. Written as DNA, the CDR3 is TGTGCCAGCACCTTCGTACAGGGGGAACAGCAGTACTTC. Amino acid sequence: CASTFVQGEQQYF.

The chain has TRBV3-1 (or the pseudogene TRBV3-2) and TRBJ1-2; D possibly corresponds to TRBD1 (6 bases). Germline V gives CDR1 LGHDT, CDR2 YNNKEL (reference sequence). The CDR3 is made up of 13 amino acids. V shed 0 bases and J shed 8 bases, with 10 bases lying between them. The CDR3 reads CASSQDPQGGYTF. CDR3 DNA sequence: TGTGCCAGCAGCCAAGATCCCCAGGGGGGCTACACCTTC.

The chain couples TRBV5-5 to TRBJ1-1; 8 positions match TRBD1. V was clipped by 6 bases and J by 4 bases; unmatched bases: 11. Germline V gene lookup returns CDR1 SGHKS and CDR2 YYEKEE (reference sequence). The length of the CDR3 is 15 residues. CDR3 sequence reads: CASNDRTGRATEAFF. The DNA of the CDR3 is TGTGCCAGCAACGATAGGACAGGGCGTGCCACTGAAGCTTTCTTT.

The CDR3 reads CASSEGDLLAVHYEQYF. The CDR3, as DNA: TGTGCCAGCAGTGAAGGGGATCTGCTAGCGGTTCACTACGAGCAGTACTTC. This rearrangement joins TRBV25-1 to TRBJ2-7; 7 positions match TRBD2. Germline CDR1 MGHDK, CDR2 SYGVNS. With 2 bases clipped from V and 3 bases from J, the junction kept 13 bases outside the gene matches. This CDR3 contains 17 residues.

This clone was seen only a few times. The rearrangement links TRBV11-2 to TRBJ1-6; no clear D gene. Trimming took off 7 bases at V and 9 bases at J, with 16 bases between the two ends. The CDR3 totals 14 residues. The V gene's germline CDR1 is SGHAT and CDR2 FQNNGV. The CDR3 protein is CASTPAGKGSPLHF. In DNA form, the CDR3 reads TGTGCCAGCACCCCCGCGGGGAAGGGTTCACCCCTCCACTTT.

The CDR3 reads CASSQGGKGGSANEKLFF. In DNA form, the CDR3 reads TGTGCCAGCAGCCAAGGAGGGAAAGGGGGAAGTGCTAATGAAAAACTGTTTTTT. V gene TRBV3-1 (or the pseudogene TRBV3-2) combines with J gene TRBJ1-4, with D maybe TRBD1 (6 bases). CDR1 LGHDT and CDR2 YNNKEL come from the germline V gene (reference sequence). CDR3 size: 18 residues. V was pared by 1 base and J by 3 bases, with 18 bases between.

V is TRBV13 and J is TRBJ2-5, with 9 bases fitting TRBD1. The V gene's germline CDR1 is PRHDT and CDR2 FYEKMQ (reference sequence). The CDR3 spans 14 residues. Germline trimming cut 6 bases from V and 3 bases from J; bases unmatched to any gene: 5. The DNA of the CDR3 is TGTGCCAGCAGTTGGGACAGGGCCGAAGAGACCCAGTACTTC. Translation gives CASSWDRAEETQYF.

The chain recombines TRBV4-2 with TRBJ1-1; D is ambiguous. V was clipped by 1 base and J by 3 bases, with 9 bases between them. The germline V gene has CDR1 LGHNA and CDR2 YNFKEQ. CDR3 length: 14 amino acids. The CDR3 DNA reads TGTGCCAGCAGCCAAGTTGCAGATGACACTGAAGCTTTCTTT. Its translation: CASSQVADDTEAFF.

The table lists this clone with a count of one. The genes are TRBV7-3 and TRBJ1-1; unclear D gene. V was pared by 5 bases and J by 5 bases, with 15 bases between. The CDR3 is 14 amino acids. Germline-derived CDR1 and CDR2 are SGHTA and FQGTGA. The CDR3 loop reads CASSATPGRTEAFF. For the CDR3, the DNA is TGTGCCAGCAGCGCAACCCCGGGAAGAACTGAAGCTTTCTTT.

V is TRBV9 and J is TRBJ2-5; 9 bases match TRBD2. Germline assignment: CDR1 SGDLS and CDR2 YYNGEE. The CDR3 totals 15 residues. V dropped 0 bases and J dropped 5; count of bases not matched to a gene: 5. Here the CDR3 DNA reads TGTGCCAGCAGCGTAGGTGGGACTAGCACGGAGACCCAGTACTTC. This translates into CASSVGGTSTETQYF.

The chain couples TRBV6-5 to TRBJ2-7; tentative D call: TRBD1 (6 bases). The CDR3 loop spans 15 amino acids. Trimming left V 6 bases short and J 0 bases short, with 15 bases between. Per the germline V gene, CDR1 is MNHEY and CDR2 is SVGAGI. Written as DNA, the CDR3 is TGTGCCAGCAGCAAAAGACAGGCCAGCTCCTACGAGCAGTACTTC. Protein: CASSKRQASSYEQYF.

The chain has TRBV4-1 and TRBJ2-4; D is perhaps TRBD2 (5 bases). Germline CDR1 MGHRA, CDR2 YSYEKL. V was shortened by 6 bases and J by 0 bases, with 15 bases between the two germline ends. The CDR3 is 16 residues long. The CDR3 DNA sequence: TGCGCCAGCAGGCCCTACGAGGGTTTAGCCAAAAACATTCAGTACTTC. Protein sequence: CASRPYEGLAKNIQYF.

The CDR3 bases are TGTGCCAGCAGAGCTCATTTTACCGGGACAGGGCCTACTCCCTATAATTCACCCCTCCACTTT. Protein product: CASRAHFTGTGPTPYNSPLHF. V usage is TRBV2 and J usage is TRBJ1-6; 9 bases line up with TRBD1. V shed 6 bases, J shed 2 bases, and the junction held 20 bases outside the gene matches. From germline, CDR1 is SNHLY and CDR2 FYNNEI. This CDR3 is 21 amino acids long.

This chain connects TRBV7-9 to TRBJ1-2; perhaps TRBD1 as D (5 bases). This CDR3 contains 16 residues. CDR1 is SEHNR, CDR2 FQNEAQ, per germline (reference sequence). Trimming stripped 2 bases from V and 3 bases from J, with 16 bases between. CDR3 nucleotides: TGTGCCAGCAGCTTAACCCCAGGAGGGGCCTACTATGGCTACACCTTC. Encoded protein: CASSLTPGGAYYGYTF.

The gene calls are TRBV5-1 and TRBJ1-1; 7 nucleotides agree with TRBD1. This CDR3 contains 14 residues. The trim removed 5 bases at V and 0 bases at J, leaving 4 bases unmatched. Germline CDR1 reads SGHRS; CDR2 reads YFSETQ. This CDR3 is CASSPGTVNTEAFF. Here the CDR3 DNA reads TGCGCCAGCAGTCCCGGGACAGTGAACACTGAAGCTTTCTTT.

The DNA of the CDR3 is TGTGCCAGCAGCGACCATTCCGCGGGGCCCCAGCATTTT. This encodes CASSDHSAGPQHF. This chain links TRBV9 with TRBJ1-5; D uncertain. With 3 bases removed from V and 9 bases from J, the gap between germline ends came to 13 bases. The germline V gene has CDR1 SGDLS and CDR2 YYNGEE. The CDR3 loop spans 13 amino acids.